The T cell receptor (beta chain) described here comes from a study of breast tumors, draining lymph nodes, adjacent tissues. Study results and limitations: Luminal-like breast cancer showed significantly higher tumor–nontumor repertoire similarity than basal-like. Most tumor T cells seemingly derive from lymph node, then expand in tumor. Tumor repertoires ranked between lymph nodes and nontumor tissue in diversity, with V and J gene preferences.

Breast cancer patients provided tissue from their axillary draining lymph nodes. Per germline, CDR1 SGHVS and CDR2 FQNEAQ. There are 13 residues in the CDR3. About this clonotype itself: The antigen remains undetermined. One end of the junction varies from germline; a read error may be responsible.

TCRdb called the multiplex PCR reads again in MiXCR, with one record for every CDR3 protein. The sample records 170,000 or so distinct CDR3 sequences, 30% to 35% being singletons. Sequenced sample: axillary lymph node tissue. The chain combines TRBV7-8 with TRBJ1-6; D not certain. The sequence was obtained from a female donor with breast cancer. Some clones in this sample may be carry-over from other donors' samples. The CDR3 sequence is CASSLLSPSPIHF. In DNA, the CDR3 is TGTGCCAGCAGCTTATTATCCCCCTCACCCATCCACTTT.